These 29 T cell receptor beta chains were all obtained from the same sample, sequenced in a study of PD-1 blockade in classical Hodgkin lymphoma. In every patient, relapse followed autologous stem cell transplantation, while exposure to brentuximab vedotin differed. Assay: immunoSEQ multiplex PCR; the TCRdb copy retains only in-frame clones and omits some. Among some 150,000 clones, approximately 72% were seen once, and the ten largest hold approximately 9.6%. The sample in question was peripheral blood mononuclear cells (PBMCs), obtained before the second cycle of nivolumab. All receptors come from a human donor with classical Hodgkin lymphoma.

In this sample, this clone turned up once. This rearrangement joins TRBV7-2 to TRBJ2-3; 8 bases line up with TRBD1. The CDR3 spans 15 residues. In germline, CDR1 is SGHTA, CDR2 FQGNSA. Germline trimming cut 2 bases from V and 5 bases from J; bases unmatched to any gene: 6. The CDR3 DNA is TGTGCCAGCAGCTTACTCAGGGGGCGTTTAGATACGCAGTATTTT. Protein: CASSLLRGRLDTQYF.

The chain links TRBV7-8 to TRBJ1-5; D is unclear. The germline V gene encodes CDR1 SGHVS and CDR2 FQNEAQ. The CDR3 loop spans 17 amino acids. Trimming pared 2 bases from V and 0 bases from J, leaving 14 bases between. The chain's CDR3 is CASSLRTWVDSNQPQHF. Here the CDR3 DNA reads TGTGCCAGCAGCTTAAGGACGTGGGTTGATAGCAATCAGCCCCAGCATTTT.

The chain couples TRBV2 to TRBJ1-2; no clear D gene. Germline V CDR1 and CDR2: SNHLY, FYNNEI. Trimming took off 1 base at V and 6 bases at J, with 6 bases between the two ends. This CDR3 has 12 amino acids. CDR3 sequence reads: CASSEEGDGYTF. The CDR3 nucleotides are TGTGCCAGCAGTGAAGAGGGTGATGGCTACACCTTC.

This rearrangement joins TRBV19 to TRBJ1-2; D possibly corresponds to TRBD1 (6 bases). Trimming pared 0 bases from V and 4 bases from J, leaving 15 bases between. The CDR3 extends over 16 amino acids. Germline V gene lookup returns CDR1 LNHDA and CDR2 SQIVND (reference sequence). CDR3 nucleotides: TGTGCCAGTAGTATAGAGACAGGAGCCCTTTCCTATGGCTACACCTTC. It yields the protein CASSIETGALSYGYTF.

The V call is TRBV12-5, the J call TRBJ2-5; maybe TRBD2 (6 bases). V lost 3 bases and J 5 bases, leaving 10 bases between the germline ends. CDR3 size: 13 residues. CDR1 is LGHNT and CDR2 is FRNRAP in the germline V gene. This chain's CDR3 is CASGLGGVETQYF. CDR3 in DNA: TGTGCTAGTGGTTTAGGAGGGGTCGAGACCCAGTACTTC.

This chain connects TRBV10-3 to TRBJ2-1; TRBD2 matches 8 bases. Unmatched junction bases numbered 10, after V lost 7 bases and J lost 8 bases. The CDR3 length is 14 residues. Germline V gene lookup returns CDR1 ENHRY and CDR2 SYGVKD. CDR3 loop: CAITAGGVGDEQFF. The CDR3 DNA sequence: TGTGCCATCACGGCGGGGGGCGTCGGAGATGAGCAGTTCTTC.

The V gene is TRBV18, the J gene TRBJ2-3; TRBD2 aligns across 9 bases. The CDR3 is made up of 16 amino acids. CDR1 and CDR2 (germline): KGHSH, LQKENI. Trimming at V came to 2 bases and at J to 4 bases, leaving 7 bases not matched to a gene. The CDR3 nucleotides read TGTGCCAGCTCACCATCGGCGGGGGGGCCCCCAGATACGCAGTATTTT. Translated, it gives CASSPSAGGPPDTQYF.

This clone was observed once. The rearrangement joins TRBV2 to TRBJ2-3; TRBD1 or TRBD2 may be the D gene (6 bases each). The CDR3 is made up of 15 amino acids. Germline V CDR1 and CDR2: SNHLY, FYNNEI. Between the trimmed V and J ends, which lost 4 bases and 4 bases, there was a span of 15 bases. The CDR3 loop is CASSGGANTADTQYF. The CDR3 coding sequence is TGTGCCAGCAGTGGGGGGGCCAATACGGCAGATACGCAGTATTTT.

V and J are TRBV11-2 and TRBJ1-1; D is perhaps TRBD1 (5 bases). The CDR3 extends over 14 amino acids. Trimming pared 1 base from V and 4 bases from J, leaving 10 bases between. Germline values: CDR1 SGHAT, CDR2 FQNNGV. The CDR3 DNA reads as TGTGCCAGCAGCTTAGGCGGGGGGGGCACTGAAGCTTTCTTT. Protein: CASSLGGGGTEAFF.

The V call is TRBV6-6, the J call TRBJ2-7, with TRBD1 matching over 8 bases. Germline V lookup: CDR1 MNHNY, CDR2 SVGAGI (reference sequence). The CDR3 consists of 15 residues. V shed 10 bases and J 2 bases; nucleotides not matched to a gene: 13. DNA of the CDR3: TGTGCCACCCAGACAGGGGCCGCAAAAGCCTACGAGCAGTACTTC. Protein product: CATQTGAAKAYEQYF.

The CDR3 DNA sequence: TGTGCCAGCAGTTTATCTGGGCGGTTGAACACTGAAGCTTTCTTT. As protein: CASSLSGRLNTEAFF. The chain uses TRBV27 and TRBJ1-1; no firm D call. The germline V and J ends were trimmed by 0 bases and 0 bases, with 8 bases remaining between them. The CDR3 totals 15 residues. Germline-derived CDR1 and CDR2 are MNHEY and SMNVEV (reference sequence).

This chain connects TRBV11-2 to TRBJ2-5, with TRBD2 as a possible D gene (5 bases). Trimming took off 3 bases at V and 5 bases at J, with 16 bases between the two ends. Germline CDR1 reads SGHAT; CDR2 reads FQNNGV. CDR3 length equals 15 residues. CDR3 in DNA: TGTGCCAGCAGCTTGGCCGGGAATCATGGGGAGACCCAGTACTTC. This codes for CASSLAGNHGETQYF.

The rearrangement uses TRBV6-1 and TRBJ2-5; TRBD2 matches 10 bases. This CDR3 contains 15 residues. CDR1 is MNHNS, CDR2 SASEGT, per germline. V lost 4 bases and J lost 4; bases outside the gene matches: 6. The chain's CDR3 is CASSVGAGGGETQYF. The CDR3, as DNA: TGTGCCAGCAGTGTAGGAGCGGGGGGGGGAGAGACCCAGTACTTC.

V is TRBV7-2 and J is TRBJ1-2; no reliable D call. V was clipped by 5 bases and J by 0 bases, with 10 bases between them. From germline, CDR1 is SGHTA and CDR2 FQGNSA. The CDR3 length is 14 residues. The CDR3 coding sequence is TGTGCCAGCAGCCCCGGATTGTCTAACTATGGCTACACCTTC. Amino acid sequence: CASSPGLSNYGYTF.

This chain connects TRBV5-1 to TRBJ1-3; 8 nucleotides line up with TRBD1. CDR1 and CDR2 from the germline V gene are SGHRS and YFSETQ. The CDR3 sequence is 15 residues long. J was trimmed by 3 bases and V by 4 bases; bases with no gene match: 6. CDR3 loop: CASSDGTGGGNTIYF. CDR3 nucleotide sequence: TGCGCCAGCAGCGACGGGACAGGAGGTGGAAACACCATATATTTT.

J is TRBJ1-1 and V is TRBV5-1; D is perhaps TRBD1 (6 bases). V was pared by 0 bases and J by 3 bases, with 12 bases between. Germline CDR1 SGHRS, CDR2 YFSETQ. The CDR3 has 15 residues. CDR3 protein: CASSLEAGQYTEAFF. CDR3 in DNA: TGCGCCAGCAGCTTGGAAGCCGGACAGTACACTGAAGCTTTCTTT.

CDR3 nucleotide sequence: TGTGCCAGTACTTTCCGACAGTTTAGCAATCAGCCCCAGCATTTT. It codes for CASTFRQFSNQPQHF. The chain uses TRBV19 and TRBJ1-5; TRBD1 is a possible D gene (5 bases). Germline V CDR1 and CDR2: LNHDA, SQIVND (reference sequence). The CDR3 consists of 15 residues. V lost 7 bases and J lost 0, with 13 bases in between.

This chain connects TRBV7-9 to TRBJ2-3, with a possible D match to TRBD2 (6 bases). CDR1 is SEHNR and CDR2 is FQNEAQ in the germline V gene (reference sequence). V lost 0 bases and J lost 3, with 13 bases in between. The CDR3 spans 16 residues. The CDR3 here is CASSLAPGGWTDTQYF. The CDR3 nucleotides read TGTGCCAGCAGCTTAGCCCCCGGGGGTTGGACAGATACGCAGTATTTT.

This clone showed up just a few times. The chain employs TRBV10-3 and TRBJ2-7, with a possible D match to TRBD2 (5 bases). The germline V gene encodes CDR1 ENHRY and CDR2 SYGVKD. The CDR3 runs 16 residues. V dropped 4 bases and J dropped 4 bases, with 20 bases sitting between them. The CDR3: CAISGVGRQAVYEQYF. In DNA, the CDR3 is TGTGCCATCAGTGGGGTCGGACGACAAGCGGTGTACGAGCAGTACTTC.

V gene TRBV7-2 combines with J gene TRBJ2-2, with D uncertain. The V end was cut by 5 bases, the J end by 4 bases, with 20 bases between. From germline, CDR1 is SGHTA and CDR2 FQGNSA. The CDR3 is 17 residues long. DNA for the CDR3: TGTGCCAGCAGCGAATCCCCAAGGGCCGGGTCCACCGGGGAGCTGTTTTTT. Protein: CASSESPRAGSTGELFF.

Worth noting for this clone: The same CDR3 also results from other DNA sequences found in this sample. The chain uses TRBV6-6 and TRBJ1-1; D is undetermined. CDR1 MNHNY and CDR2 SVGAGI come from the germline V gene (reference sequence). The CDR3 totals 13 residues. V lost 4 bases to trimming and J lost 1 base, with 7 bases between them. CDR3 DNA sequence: TGTGCCAGCAGTTTCTCAGGGAACACTGAAGCTTTCTTT. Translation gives CASSFSGNTEAFF.

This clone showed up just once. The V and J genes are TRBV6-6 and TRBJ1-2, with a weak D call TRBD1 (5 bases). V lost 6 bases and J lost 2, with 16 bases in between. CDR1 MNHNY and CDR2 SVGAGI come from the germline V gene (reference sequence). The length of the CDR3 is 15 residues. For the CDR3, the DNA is TGTGCCAGCAGGTTTTTTCGGGACGGCAACTATGGCTACACCTTC. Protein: CASRFFRDGNYGYTF.

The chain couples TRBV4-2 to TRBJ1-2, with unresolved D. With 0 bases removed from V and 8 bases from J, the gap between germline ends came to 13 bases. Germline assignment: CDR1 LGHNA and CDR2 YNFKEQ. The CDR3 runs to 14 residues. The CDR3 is CASSQDQGGRGYTF. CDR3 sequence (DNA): TGTGCCAGCAGCCAAGATCAAGGAGGGCGGGGCTACACCTTC.

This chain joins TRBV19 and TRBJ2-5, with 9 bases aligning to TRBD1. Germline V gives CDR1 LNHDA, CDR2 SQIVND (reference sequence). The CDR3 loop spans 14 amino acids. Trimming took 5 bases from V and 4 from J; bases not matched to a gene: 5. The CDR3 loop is CASSPGQGVETQYF. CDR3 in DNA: TGTGCCAGTAGTCCGGGACAGGGCGTAGAGACCCAGTACTTC. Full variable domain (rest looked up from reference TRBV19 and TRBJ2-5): DGGITQSPKYLFRKEGQNVTLSCEQNLNHDAMYWYRQDPGQGLRLIYYSQIVNDFQKGDIAEGYSVSREKKESFPLTVTSAQKNPTAFYLCASSPGQGVETQYFGPGTRLLVL.

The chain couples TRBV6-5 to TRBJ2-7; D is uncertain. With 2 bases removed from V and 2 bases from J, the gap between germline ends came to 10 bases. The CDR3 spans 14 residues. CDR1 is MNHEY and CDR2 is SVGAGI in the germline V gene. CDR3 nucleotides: TGTGCCAGCAGTTACGGCCCTTCTACCTACGAGCAGTACTTC. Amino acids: CASSYGPSTYEQYF.

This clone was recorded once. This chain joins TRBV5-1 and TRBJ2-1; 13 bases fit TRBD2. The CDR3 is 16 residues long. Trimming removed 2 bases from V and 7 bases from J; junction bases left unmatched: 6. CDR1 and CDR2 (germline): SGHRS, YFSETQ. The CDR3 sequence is CASSLQTSGGANEQFF. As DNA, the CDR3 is TGCGCCAGCAGCTTACAAACTAGCGGGGGGGCAAATGAGCAGTTCTTC. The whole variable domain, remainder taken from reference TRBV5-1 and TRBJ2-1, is KAGVTQTPRYLIKTRGQQVTLSCSPISGHRSVSWYQQTPGQGLQFLFEYFSETQRNKGNFPGRFSGRQFSNSRSEMNVSTLELGDSALYLCASSLQTSGGANEQFFGPGTRLTVL.

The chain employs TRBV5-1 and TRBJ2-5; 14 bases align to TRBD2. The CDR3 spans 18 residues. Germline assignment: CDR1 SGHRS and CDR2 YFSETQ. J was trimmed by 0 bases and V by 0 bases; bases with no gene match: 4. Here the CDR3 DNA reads TGCGCCAGCAGCTTGGGACTAGCGGGAGGGCCGGACCAAGAGACCCAGTACTTC. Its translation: CASSLGLAGGPDQETQYF.

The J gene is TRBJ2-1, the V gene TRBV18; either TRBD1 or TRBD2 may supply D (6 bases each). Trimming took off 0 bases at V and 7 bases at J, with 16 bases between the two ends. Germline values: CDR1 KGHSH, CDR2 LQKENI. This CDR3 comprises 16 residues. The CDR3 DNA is TGTGCCAGCTCACCACCGTCACAGGGAGGTTGGAATGAGCAGTTCTTC. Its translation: CASSPPSQGGWNEQFF.

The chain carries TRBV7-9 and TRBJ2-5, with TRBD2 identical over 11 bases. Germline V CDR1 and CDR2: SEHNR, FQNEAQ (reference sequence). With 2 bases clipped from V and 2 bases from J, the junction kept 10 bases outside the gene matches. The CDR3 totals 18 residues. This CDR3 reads CASSLRRGSGGAQETQYF. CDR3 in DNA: TGTGCCAGCAGCTTACGGCGGGGTAGCGGGGGGGCGCAAGAGACCCAGTACTTC.